This TCR beta chain comes out of a study of T cell changes during pregnancy in multiple sclerosis. The repertoire was sequenced with immunoSEQ multiplex PCR; TCRdb's copy has only in-frame clones and lacks some. Of over 50,000 clones listed, approximately 90% were seen once; the top ten hold around 1.7%. CDR3 size: 20 residues. This clonotype was obtained from a female donor with multiple sclerosis, enrolled in a pregnancy study. This chain uses TRBV1 with TRBJ2-6; TRBD2, the table's D call, lacks a check against the DNA. TRBV1 is tagged as a pseudogene. Sequences were derived from peripheral blood, sampled after pregnancy. The CDR3 sequence: CTSVARGREACRSGANVLTF. The CDR3 nucleotides are TGCACCAGCGTCGCGCGGGGCAGGGAGGCTTGCCGCTCTGGGGCCAACGTCCTGACTTTC.